The 32 T cell receptor beta chains given below trace back to one sample, sequenced in a study of siplizumab effects on memory and regulatory T cells. TCRdb's table, derived via immunoSEQ multiplex PCR, lists solely in-frame clones and lacks some. The data hold tens of thousands of clones, with around 97% observed a single time. The material sequenced was naive CD4+ T cells sorted from blood. The receptors were gathered from a human donor in good health.

This sequence joins TRBV6-1 and TRBJ1-5; D gene uncertain. Germline V gives CDR1 MNHNS, CDR2 SASEGT. With 6 bases removed from V and 7 bases from J, the gap between germline ends came to 13 bases. The CDR3 contains 13 residues. The chain's CDR3 is CASRGGIEQPQHF. Here the CDR3 DNA reads TGTGCCAGCAGGGGAGGGATCGAGCAGCCCCAGCATTTT.

The chain is built from TRBV7-6 and TRBJ2-1; no firm D call. Germline assignment: CDR1 SGHVS and CDR2 FNYEAQ. There are 12 residues in the CDR3. V was shortened by 2 bases and J by 5 bases, with 4 bases between the two germline ends. Here the CDR3 DNA reads TGTGCCAGCAGCTTAAGGGACAATGAGCAGTTCTTC. Translated: CASSLRDNEQFF. Full variable domain (rest looked up from reference TRBV7-6 and TRBJ2-1): GAGVSQSPRYKVTKRGQDVALRCDPISGHVSLYWYRQALGQGPEFLTYFNYEAQQDKSGLPNDRFSAERPEGSISTLTIQRTEQRDSAMYRCASSLRDNEQFFGPGTRLTVL.

V is TRBV14 and J is TRBJ1-2; the match to TRBD1 covers 7 bases. The V and J ends lost 0 bases and 4 bases, in that order; junction bases with no gene match: 5. Germline V CDR1 and CDR2: SGHDN, FVKESK. This CDR3 region has 15 residues. CDR3 protein: CASSQDGTASYGYTF. CDR3 coding DNA: TGTGCCAGCAGCCAAGATGGGACAGCCTCCTATGGCTACACCTTC.

The V and J genes are TRBV5-1 and TRBJ2-5; 12 nucleotides align to TRBD2. From germline, CDR1 is SGHRS and CDR2 YFSETQ. V gave up 4 bases and J gave up 4 bases; unmatched junction bases: 11. The CDR3 totals 17 residues. The DNA of the CDR3 is TGCGCCAGCAGCGATGGGCCTAGCGGGGGGGCCTTAGAGACCCAGTACTTC. Residues: CASSDGPSGGALETQYF.

This chain connects TRBV15 to TRBJ2-7, with a possible D match to TRBD1 (6 bases). CDR1 is LNHNV and CDR2 is YYDKDF in the germline V gene (reference sequence). This CDR3 has 14 residues. The V and J ends lost 1 base and 9 bases respectively, with 16 bases between them. CDR3 bases: TGTGCCACCAGCAGAGGGGGGCTCAATACCGGGCAGTACTTC. It yields the protein CATSRGGLNTGQYF.

V and J are TRBV6-6 and TRBJ1-2; D gene ambiguous. Trimming took 4 bases from V and 4 from J, leaving 10 bases between them. The CDR3 runs to 13 residues. Looked up from germline, CDR1 is MNHNY and CDR2 is SVGAGI (reference sequence). The CDR3 coding sequence is TGTGCCAGCAGTTCGGCAGGTCCCTATGGCTACACCTTC. As protein: CASSSAGPYGYTF.

The V gene is TRBV7-2, the J gene TRBJ1-6; D possibly corresponds to TRBD1 (6 bases). CDR1 SGHTA and CDR2 FQGNSA come from the germline V gene. V lost 5 bases to trimming and J lost 9 bases, with 14 bases between them. This CDR3 contains 14 residues. The CDR3 region has the DNA TGTGCCAGCAGCCTAACAGGAGGGGGTTCACCCCTCCACTTT. The encoded protein is CASSLTGGGSPLHF.

The chain recombines TRBV18 with TRBJ1-1; D call uncertain. V lost 2 bases to trimming and J lost 2 bases, with 18 bases between them. From germline, CDR1 is KGHSH and CDR2 LQKENI. The CDR3 has 17 amino acids. The CDR3 spells CASSPNHGQYSNTEAFF. CDR3 coding DNA: TGTGCCAGCTCACCAAATCATGGCCAGTATTCTAACACTGAAGCTTTCTTT.

The chain has TRBV29-1 and TRBJ2-5; 7 positions agree with TRBD1. J gave up 4 bases and V 6 bases, and 5 bases lay outside the gene matches. In germline, CDR1 is SQVTM, CDR2 ANQGSEA. This CDR3 contains 12 residues. CDR3 residues: CSVGTGAETQYF. In DNA, the CDR3 is TGCAGCGTAGGTACAGGGGCAGAGACCCAGTACTTC.

This chain uses TRBV11-3 with TRBJ2-1; D ambiguous. CDR3 length: 12 residues. Per the germline V gene, CDR1 is SGHNT and CDR2 is YENEEA. V lost 0 bases and J 10 bases, leaving 7 bases between the germline ends. The CDR3, as DNA: TGTGCCAGCAGCTTAGATGGGCGGGAGCAGTTCTTC. It encodes CASSLDGREQFF.

The V and J genes are TRBV5-1 and TRBJ2-5, with 7 bases that match TRBD2. V shed 4 bases, J shed 2 bases, and the junction held 11 bases outside the gene matches. The CDR3 consists of 16 residues. In germline, CDR1 is SGHRS, CDR2 YFSETQ. CDR3 residues: CASSAPSGTTQETQYF. The DNA of the CDR3 is TGCGCCAGCAGCGCGCCCTCCGGGACTACACAAGAGACCCAGTACTTC.

This sequence joins TRBV6-1 and TRBJ1-1, with 9 bases matching TRBD1. The CDR3 runs 18 residues. Germline CDR1 reads MNHNS; CDR2 reads SASEGT. Trimming cost V 4 bases and J 1 base; bases outside gene matches: 13. The CDR3 coding sequence is TGTGCCAGCAGTGCACAACATTTTCCGGGACAGGGGAACACTGAAGCTTTCTTT. Amino acids: CASSAQHFPGQGNTEAFF.

This chain connects TRBV9 to TRBJ2-5, with 15 bases lining up with TRBD2. This CDR3 contains 16 residues. Germline CDR1 SGDLS, CDR2 YYNGEE. The ends lost 3 bases at V and 2 bases at J; junction bases unmatched: 2. The CDR3 nucleotides are TGTGCCAGCAGCGGAGGACTAGCGGGGGGGCAAGAGACCCAGTACTTC. Translated: CASSGGLAGGQETQYF.

V is TRBV28 and J is TRBJ2-5; TRBD2 matches 12 bases. V lost 8 bases and J lost 5; bases outside the gene matches: 9. The CDR3 extends over 15 amino acids. Germline V CDR1 and CDR2: MDHEN, SYDVKM. The CDR3: CASLLAGGPAETQYF. The CDR3 DNA follows: TGTGCCAGCTTACTAGCGGGGGGCCCGGCGGAGACCCAGTACTTC.

This clone was counted once. This rearrangement joins TRBV6-6 to TRBJ1-4, with D hard to call. The CDR3 sequence is 11 residues long. Germline values: CDR1 MNHNY, CDR2 SVGAGI (reference sequence). The V end was cut by 5 bases, the J end by 5 bases, with 3 bases between. CDR3 sequence reads: CASSGNEKLFF. CDR3 bases: TGTGCCAGCAGTGGGAATGAAAAACTGTTTTTT.

J is TRBJ1-2 and V is TRBV7-2; D gene uncertain. Trimming removed 4 bases from V and 6 bases from J, with 18 bases in between. The CDR3 is made up of 15 amino acids. Germline V gene lookup returns CDR1 SGHTA and CDR2 FQGNSA. The CDR3 loop reads CASSSLGGRVDGYTF. CDR3 bases: TGTGCCAGCAGCTCCCTCGGAGGGAGGGTAGATGGCTACACCTTC.

The V call is TRBV19, the J call TRBJ1-1, with TRBD1 matching over 7 bases. V shed 1 base, J shed 4 bases, and the junction held 3 bases outside the gene matches. Looked up from germline, CDR1 is LNHDA and CDR2 is SQIVND (reference sequence). The CDR3 length is 14 residues. The CDR3 spells CASSIGQGGTEAFF. CDR3 nucleotides: TGTGCCAGTAGTATAGGGCAGGGGGGCACTGAAGCTTTCTTT.

CDR3 coding DNA: TGTGCCAGCTCACCCGGTAGCTACGGGGATACGCAGTATTTT. Translation gives CASSPGSYGDTQYF. The rearrangement joins TRBV18 to TRBJ2-3; D is ambiguous. This CDR3 has 14 amino acids. Germline-derived CDR1 and CDR2 are KGHSH and LQKENI. Trimming cost V 3 bases and J 6 bases, with 13 bases left between them.

The chain uses TRBV7-9 and TRBJ2-5, with a possible D match to TRBD1 (5 bases). Looked up from germline, CDR1 is SEHNR and CDR2 is FQNEAQ (reference sequence). This CDR3 has 14 residues. Trimming took off 5 bases at V and 4 bases at J, with 14 bases between the two ends. The CDR3 loop reads CASSRRVGPETQYF. The CDR3 nucleotides are TGTGCCAGCAGCCGCCGGGTGGGGCCAGAGACCCAGTACTTC.

The chain couples TRBV9 to TRBJ2-5; D is possibly TRBD1 or TRBD2 (5 bases each). The CDR3 contains 14 residues. The germline V gene encodes CDR1 SGDLS and CDR2 YYNGEE. Trimming shortened V by 3 bases and J by 4 bases, and 13 bases separated the two germline ends. The CDR3 region has the DNA TGTGCCAGCAGCGCCCTCGAGAGGGGAGAGACCCAGTACTTC. The encoded protein is CASSALERGETQYF. Variable domain in full (rest from reference TRBV9 and TRBJ2-5): DSGVTQTPKHLITATGQRVTLRCSPRSGDLSVYWYQQSLDQGLQFLIQYYNGEERAKGNILERFSAQQFPDLHSELNLSSLELGDSALYFCASSALERGETQYFGPGTRLLVL.

The J gene is TRBJ1-4, the V gene TRBV9; TRBD1 agrees at 7 bases. This CDR3 region has 21 residues. Germline loops: CDR1 SGDLS, CDR2 YYNGEE. The V gene end was trimmed by 3 bases and the J gene end by 2 bases; junction bases not matched to a gene: 22. The CDR3 here is CASSAYSSRTGAQVTNEKLFF. The CDR3 nucleotides are TGTGCCAGCAGCGCTTATAGCTCGAGGACAGGCGCGCAGGTCACTAATGAAAAACTGTTTTTT.

This clone was picked up one time. The chain links TRBV9 to TRBJ2-3; tentative D call: TRBD2 (5 bases). Trimming removed 0 bases at V and 6 bases at J, with 17 bases between. This CDR3 spans 16 amino acids. Germline values: CDR1 SGDLS, CDR2 YYNGEE. CDR3 protein: CASSVVGGSLGDTQYF. CDR3 DNA sequence: TGTGCCAGCAGCGTAGTCGGAGGTTCCCTGGGGGATACGCAGTATTTT.

The V call is TRBV30, the J call TRBJ1-2; 8 bases line up with TRBD1. Germline CDR1 reads GTSNPN; CDR2 reads SVGIG (reference sequence). The CDR3 is 14 amino acids. V lost 4 bases and J lost 6; bases outside the gene matches: 10. The CDR3 nucleotides are TGTGCCTGGATATCAGGGGGCGCGATGAATGGCTACACCTTC. It codes for CAWISGGAMNGYTF.

This clone was recorded only once. The genes are TRBV19 and TRBJ1-5; D might be TRBD1 (5 bases). Trimming took 2 bases from V and 5 from J, leaving 13 bases between them. The CDR3 contains 15 residues. CDR1 is LNHDA and CDR2 is SQIVND in the germline V gene (reference sequence). The CDR3 sequence is CASSIWVTDHQPQHF. Here the CDR3 DNA reads TGTGCCAGTAGTATATGGGTGACAGATCATCAGCCCCAGCATTTT.

The chain uses TRBV5-1 and TRBJ2-7, with 8 bases that match TRBD2. V shed 4 bases and J 4 bases; nucleotides not matched to a gene: 7. CDR1 is SGHRS and CDR2 is YFSETQ in the germline V gene. The CDR3 runs 14 residues. The chain's CDR3 is CASSRGGGEYEQYF. CDR3 nucleotide sequence: TGCGCCAGCAGCCGGGGGGGCGGAGAATACGAGCAGTACTTC. The complete variable domain, with remaining parts taken from reference TRBV5-1 and TRBJ2-7, reads KAGVTQTPRYLIKTRGQQVTLSCSPISGHRSVSWYQQTPGQGLQFLFEYFSETQRNKGNFPGRFSGRQFSNSRSEMNVSTLELGDSALYLCASSRGGGEYEQYFGPGTRLTVT.

The count of this clone is one. V gene TRBV13 combines with J gene TRBJ2-7; the D is unclear. The CDR3 loop spans 14 amino acids. V was trimmed by 1 base and J by 2 bases, leaving 9 bases between them. In germline, CDR1 is PRHDT, CDR2 FYEKMQ (reference sequence). The DNA for the CDR3 is TGTGCCAGCAGCTTAGTGTCTACGACCTACGAGCAGTACTTC. Protein: CASSLVSTTYEQYF.

This clone has only one observation. This chain connects TRBV7-3 to TRBJ2-6; perhaps TRBD2 as D (6 bases). V was trimmed by 6 bases and J by 2 bases, leaving 14 bases between them. The CDR3 is 16 residues long. Per the germline V gene, CDR1 is SGHTA and CDR2 is FQGTGA. The CDR3 spells CASSIVAGTGANVLTF. In nucleotides, the CDR3 is TGTGCCAGCAGTATAGTGGCGGGGACTGGGGCCAACGTCCTGACTTTC.

The V and J genes are TRBV6-6 and TRBJ1-5; D possibly corresponds to TRBD1 (6 bases). The CDR3 is made up of 16 amino acids. The germline V gene encodes CDR1 MNHNY and CDR2 SVGAGI (reference sequence). The ends were cut back, 2 bases at V and 6 bases at J, with 17 bases in the middle. The CDR3 bases are TGTGCCAGCAGTTACAAGTCGGACAGAGGGGGTCAGCCCCAGCATTTT. Its protein product is CASSYKSDRGGQPQHF.

The CDR3 nucleotides read TGCGCCAGCAGCCAAGGGGAGTGGGGGGGCAGTCGGCAGTTCTTC. This sequence encodes CASSQGEWGGSRQFF. The chain joins TRBV4-3 to TRBJ2-1, with D possibly being TRBD2 (7 bases). V lost 1 base and J lost 12, with 19 bases in between. CDR1 and CDR2 from the germline V gene are LGHNA and YSLEER. This CDR3 region has 15 residues.

This chain links TRBV27 with TRBJ1-2, with 9 bases fitting TRBD1. The CDR3 length is 14 residues. J was trimmed by 4 bases and V by 6 bases; bases with no gene match: 6. CDR1 and CDR2 (germline): MNHEY, SMNVEV (reference sequence). The CDR3 bases are TGTGCCAGCAGGACGGGACAGGGAGTCTATGGCTACACCTTC. This translates into CASRTGQGVYGYTF.

The chain combines TRBV29-1 with TRBJ2-5; no clear D gene. Germline V gene sequence: CDR1 SQVTM, CDR2 ANQGSEA. The V and J ends lost 4 bases and 5 bases respectively, with 17 bases between them. The CDR3 loop spans 14 amino acids. The CDR3 region has the DNA TGCAGCGTTGGAAGTCGTTTGGGCTGGGAGACCCAGTACTTC. Its protein is CSVGSRLGWETQYF.

The chain carries TRBV19 and TRBJ2-5; 7 bases map to TRBD1. V was clipped by 4 bases and J by 2 bases; unmatched bases: 4. The germline V gene has CDR1 LNHDA and CDR2 SQIVND (reference sequence). The CDR3 has 14 amino acids. CDR3 nucleotides: TGTGCCAGTAGTAGGGGGACAGAACAAGAGACCCAGTACTTC. It translates to CASSRGTEQETQYF. Full variable domain (outside the CDR3, taken from reference TRBV19 and TRBJ2-5): DGGITQSPKYLFRKEGQNVTLSCEQNLNHDAMYWYRQDPGQGLRLIYYSQIVNDFQKGDIAEGYSVSREKKESFPLTVTSAQKNPTAFYLCASSRGTEQETQYFGPGTRLLVL.